Detailed here is one T cell receptor beta chain. This sample was included in a study of blood T cell repertoires in COVID-19. For the study at large: From T cells, B-cell-depleted T cells, or PBMCs came the material, which was cDNA or gDNA.

The repertoire was sequenced with immunoSEQ multiplex PCR; TCRdb's copy has only in-frame clones and lacks some. The repertoire consists of 400,000 or so clones, with approximately 90% occurring once and the leading ten covering around 1.1%. There are 14 residues in the CDR3. The V end lost 10 bases, the J end lost 0 bases, and 14 bases lay between the germline ends. The germline V gene has CDR1 KGHDR and CDR2 SFDVKD. The recovered donors of Cohort 3 showed two negative PCRs, clearance, or symptom resolution. This TCR was sampled from a man younger than 45 who had recovered from COVID-19. The V call is TRBV24-1, the J call TRBJ2-5, with D possibly TRBD2 on 6 matching bases. The sample was PBMCs or T cells enriched from blood (not recorded which). This CDR3 is CATRASAYQETQYF. CDR3 coding DNA: TGTGCCACTCGGGCTAGCGCCTACCAAGAGACCCAGTACTTC.